The sequence of this TCR beta chain was determined in a study of CD8+CD57+ T cells in acquired aplastic anemia. In the study overall: CD4+ and CD8+ cells, once sorted, gave DNA averaging approximately 3.4 ug. Study-level points and caveats: Patients and controls were found to share around 30 CD8+ CDR3 sequences.

Patients included in sequencing had previously demonstrated CD8+CD57+ cell expansion by flow cytometry. Prior therapy had not been administered to any patient at the time of blood sampling. Per germline, CDR1 SGHAT and CDR2 FQNNGV. This CDR3 is built from 14 residues. The V and J ends lost 5 bases and 6 bases respectively, with 16 bases between them. It was genomic DNA that served as the template for profiling TCR beta VDJ and CDR3. In TCRdb, the reads were re-called with MiXCR into one record per CDR3 protein. This sample yields about 180,000 distinct CDR3 sequences, of which 40% to 55% are seen a single time; around 1.1% belongs to the top ten. This clonotype was recorded at least ten times. What it binds is unknown.

The sequence came from a human donor with aplastic anemia. V and J are TRBV11-2 and TRBJ1-2; tentatively, D is TRBD1 (6 bases). The sample comprised sorted CD4+, CD8+, or CD8+CD57+ T cells (not recorded which) from PBMCs. In DNA form, the CDR3 reads TGTGCCAGCAGCACCATTAGGGGGAATGATGGCTACACCTTC. Residues: CASSTIRGNDGYTF.